This T cell receptor (beta chain) was identified in a study of blood T cells in healthy people across ages. Study-level background: When template switching was applied, about one barcoded beta molecule was captured per two T cells.

Primed by a sample-barcoded 5' primer and a J-beta primer mix, a second PCR proceeded for 7 to 11 cycles. All samples yielded 2.5 million or more CDR3-containing paired-end reads. TCRdb reprocessed the 5' RACE reads via MiXCR and lists one record per CDR3 protein. The data hold 700,000 or so distinct CDR3 sequences, with 20% to 25% observed a single time. The CDR3 length is 15 residues. On this clonotype itself: The antigen is unknown.

Study-level points and caveats: For the donors, CMV status was unknown and possibly confounded expanded clonotype changes.

The sample was blood. This chain uses TRBV12-3 or TRBV12-4 with TRBJ2-5; 12 positions agree with TRBD2. The J call may be incorrect, as the DNA end agrees better with TRBJ2-7. This clonotype originated in a man aged 70-80 years in good health. CDR3 loop: CASSFWASGGDEQYF. As DNA, the CDR3 is TGTGCCAGCAGTTTTTGGGCTAGCGGGGGGGACGAGCAGTACTTC.